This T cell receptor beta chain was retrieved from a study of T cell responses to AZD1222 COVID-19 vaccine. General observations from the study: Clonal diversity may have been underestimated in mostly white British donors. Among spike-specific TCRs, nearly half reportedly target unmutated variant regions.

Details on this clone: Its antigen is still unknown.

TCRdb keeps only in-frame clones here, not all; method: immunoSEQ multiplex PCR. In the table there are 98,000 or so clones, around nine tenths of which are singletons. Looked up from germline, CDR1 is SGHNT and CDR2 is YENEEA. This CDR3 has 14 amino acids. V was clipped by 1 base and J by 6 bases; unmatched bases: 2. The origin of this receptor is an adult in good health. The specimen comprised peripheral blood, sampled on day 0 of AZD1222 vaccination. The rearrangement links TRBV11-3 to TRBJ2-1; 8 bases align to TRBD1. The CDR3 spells CASSLGTGSNEQFF. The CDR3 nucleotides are TGTGCCAGCAGCTTAGGGACAGGGAGCAATGAGCAGTTCTTC.